This TCR beta chain stems from a study of post-analysis software for immune sequencing data. Study-wide findings and caveats: When patients were compared with controls, 4 or 5 TRBV segments were more frequent, TRBV5-6, TRBV5-1 and TRBV20-1 among them. Compared with controls, patients showed significantly lower normalized Chao1 diversity.

Every TCR beta cDNA library bore unique molecular identifiers. MiXCR, applied by TCRdb to the PCR reads, yields one record per CDR3 protein. Among about 430,000 distinct CDR3 sequences listed, approximately 38% were seen once. Turning to this clonotype: Its target is not known.

CDR3 size: 14 residues. Germline V CDR1 and CDR2: LNHNV, YYDKDF (reference sequence). After removal of 6 bases from V and 6 bases from J, the junction contained 8 bases not matched to a gene. This TCR derives from a girl between 2 and 10 years old with multiple sclerosis. Input material: blood. V is TRBV15 and J is TRBJ2-1; 7 bases agree with TRBD2. The CDR3 loop is CATRVGRAFNEQFF. For the CDR3, the DNA is TGTGCCACCAGGGTGGGGAGGGCCTTCAATGAGCAGTTCTTC.